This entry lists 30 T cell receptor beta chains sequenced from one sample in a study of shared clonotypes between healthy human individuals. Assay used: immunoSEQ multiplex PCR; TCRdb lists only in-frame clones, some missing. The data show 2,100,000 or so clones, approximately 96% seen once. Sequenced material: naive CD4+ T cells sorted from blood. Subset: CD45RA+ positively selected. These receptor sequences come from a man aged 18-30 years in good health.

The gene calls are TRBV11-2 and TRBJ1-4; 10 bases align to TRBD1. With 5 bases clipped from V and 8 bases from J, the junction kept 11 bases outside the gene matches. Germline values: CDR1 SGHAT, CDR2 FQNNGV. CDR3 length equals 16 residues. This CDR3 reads CASSPGTGDWWEKLFF. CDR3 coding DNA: TGTGCCAGCAGCCCCGGGACAGGGGATTGGTGGGAAAAACTGTTTTTT.

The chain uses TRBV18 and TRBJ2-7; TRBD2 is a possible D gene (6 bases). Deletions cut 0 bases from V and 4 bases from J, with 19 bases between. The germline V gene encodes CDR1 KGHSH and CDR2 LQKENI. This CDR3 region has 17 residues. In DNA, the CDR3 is TGTGCCAGCTCACCACCAGTCGGGGGTGGACGGGAATACGAGCAGTACTTC. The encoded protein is CASSPPVGGGREYEQYF.

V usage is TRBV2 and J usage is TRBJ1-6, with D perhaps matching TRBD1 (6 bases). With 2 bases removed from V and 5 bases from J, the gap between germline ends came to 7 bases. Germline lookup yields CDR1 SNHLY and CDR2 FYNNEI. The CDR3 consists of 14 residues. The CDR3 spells CASSEQGNNSPLHF. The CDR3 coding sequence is TGTGCCAGCAGTGAACAGGGGAATAATTCACCCCTCCACTTT.

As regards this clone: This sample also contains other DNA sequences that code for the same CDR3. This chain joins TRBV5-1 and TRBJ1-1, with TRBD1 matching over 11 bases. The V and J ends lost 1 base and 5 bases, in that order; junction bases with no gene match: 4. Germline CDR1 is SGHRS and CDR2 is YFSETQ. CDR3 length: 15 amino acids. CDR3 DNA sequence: TGCGCCAGCAGCTTGAGGACAGGGGGCGGTACTGAAGCTTTCTTT. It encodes CASSLRTGGGTEAFF.

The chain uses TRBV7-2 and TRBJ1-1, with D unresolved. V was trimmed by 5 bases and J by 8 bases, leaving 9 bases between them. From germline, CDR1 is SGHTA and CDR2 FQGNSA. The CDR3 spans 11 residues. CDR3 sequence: CASSPRREAFF. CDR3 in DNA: TGTGCCAGCAGCCCGCGGAGGGAAGCTTTCTTT.

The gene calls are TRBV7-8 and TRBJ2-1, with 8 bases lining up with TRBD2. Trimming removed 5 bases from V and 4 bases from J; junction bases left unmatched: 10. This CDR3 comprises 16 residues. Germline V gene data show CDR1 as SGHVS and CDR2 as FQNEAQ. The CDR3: CASSRGAAGAYNEQFF. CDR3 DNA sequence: TGTGCCAGCAGCCGGGGGGCAGCGGGAGCTTACAATGAGCAGTTCTTC. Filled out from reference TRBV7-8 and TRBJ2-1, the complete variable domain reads GAGVSQSPRYKVAKRGQDVALRCDPISGHVSLFWYQQALGQGPEFLTYFQNEAQLDKSGLPSDRFFAERPEGSVSTLKIQRTQQEDSAVYLCASSRGAAGAYNEQFFGPGTRLTVL.

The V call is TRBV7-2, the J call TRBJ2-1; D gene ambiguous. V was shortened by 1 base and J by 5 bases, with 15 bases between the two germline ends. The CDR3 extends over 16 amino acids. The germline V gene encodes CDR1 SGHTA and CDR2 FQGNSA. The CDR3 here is CASSLGSYIRDNEQFF. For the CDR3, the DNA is TGTGCCAGCAGCTTAGGGTCGTATATCCGAGACAATGAGCAGTTCTTC.

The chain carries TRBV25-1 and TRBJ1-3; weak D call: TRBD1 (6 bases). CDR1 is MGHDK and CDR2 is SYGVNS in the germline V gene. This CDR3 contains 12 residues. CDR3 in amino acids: CSSTGSGNTIYF. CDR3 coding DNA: TGTTCCTCGACAGGCTCTGGAAACACCATATATTTT.

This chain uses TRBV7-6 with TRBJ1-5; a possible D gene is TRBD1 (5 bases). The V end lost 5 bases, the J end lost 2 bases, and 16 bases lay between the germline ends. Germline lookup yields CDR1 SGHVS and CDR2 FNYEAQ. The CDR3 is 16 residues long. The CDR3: CASSLEGPRGNQPQHF. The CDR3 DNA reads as TGTGCCAGCAGCCTCGAGGGGCCTAGGGGCAATCAGCCCCAGCATTTT.

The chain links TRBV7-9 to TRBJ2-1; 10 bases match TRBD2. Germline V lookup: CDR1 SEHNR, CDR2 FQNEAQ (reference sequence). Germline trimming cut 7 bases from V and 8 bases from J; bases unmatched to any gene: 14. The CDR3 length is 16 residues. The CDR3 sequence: CASTRIRVAGGDEQFF. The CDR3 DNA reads TGTGCCAGCACCCGAATAAGGGTAGCGGGAGGCGATGAGCAGTTCTTC.

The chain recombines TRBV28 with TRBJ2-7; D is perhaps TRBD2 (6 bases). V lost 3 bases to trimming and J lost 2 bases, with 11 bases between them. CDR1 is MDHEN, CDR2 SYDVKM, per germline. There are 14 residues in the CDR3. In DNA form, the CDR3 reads TGTGCCAGCAGTTTCGGGGGTCTACCCTACGAGCAGTACTTC. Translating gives CASSFGGLPYEQYF. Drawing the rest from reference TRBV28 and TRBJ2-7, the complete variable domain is DVKVTQSSRYLVKRTGEKVFLECVQDMDHENMFWYRQDPGLGLRLIYFSYDVKMKEKGDIPEGYSVSREKKERFSLILESASTNQTSMYLCASSFGGLPYEQYFGPGTRLTVT.

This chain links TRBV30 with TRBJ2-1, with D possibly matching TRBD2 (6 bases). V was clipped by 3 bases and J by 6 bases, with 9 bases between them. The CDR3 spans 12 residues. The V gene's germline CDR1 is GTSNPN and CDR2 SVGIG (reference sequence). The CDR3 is CAWRGSGNEQFF. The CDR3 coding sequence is TGTGCCTGGAGGGGTAGCGGCAATGAGCAGTTCTTC.

CDR3 in amino acids: CAWSSGANLYEQYF. CDR3 DNA sequence: TGTGCCTGGAGTTCGGGGGCTAATCTCTACGAGCAGTACTTC. This chain uses TRBV30 with TRBJ2-7, with D tentatively TRBD1 or TRBD2 (6 bases each). The CDR3 has 14 amino acids. Trimming stripped 2 bases from V and 3 bases from J, with 14 bases between. CDR1 is GTSNPN, CDR2 SVGIG, per germline (reference sequence).

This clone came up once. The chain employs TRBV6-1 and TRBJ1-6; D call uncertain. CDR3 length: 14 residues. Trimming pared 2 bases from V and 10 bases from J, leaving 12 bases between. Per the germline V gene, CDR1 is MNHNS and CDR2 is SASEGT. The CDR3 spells CASSEQANGSPLHF. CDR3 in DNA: TGTGCCAGCAGTGAACAGGCCAATGGGTCACCCCTCCACTTT.

The CDR3 DNA reads TGTGCCAGCAGCGTAGCTCTCAGCGGGGGAGAAGAGACCCAGTACTTC. Translating gives CASSVALSGGEETQYF. V and J are TRBV9 and TRBJ2-5; TRBD2 matches at 8 bases. This CDR3 has 16 residues. CDR1 is SGDLS and CDR2 is YYNGEE in the germline V gene. The J segment lost 3 bases and the V segment lost 0 bases, leaving 7 bases of the junction unmatched.

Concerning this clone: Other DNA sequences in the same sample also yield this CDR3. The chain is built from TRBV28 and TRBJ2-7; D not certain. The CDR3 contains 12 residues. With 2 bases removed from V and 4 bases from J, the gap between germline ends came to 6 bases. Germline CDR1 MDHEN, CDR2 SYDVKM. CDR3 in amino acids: CASSLVPYEQYF. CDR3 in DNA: TGTGCCAGCAGTTTAGTTCCGTACGAGCAGTACTTC.

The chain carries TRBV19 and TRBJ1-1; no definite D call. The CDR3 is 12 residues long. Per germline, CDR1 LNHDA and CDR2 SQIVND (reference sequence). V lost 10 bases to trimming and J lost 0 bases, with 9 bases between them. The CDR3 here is CATKGMNTEAFF. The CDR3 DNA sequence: TGTGCCACTAAGGGCATGAACACTGAAGCTTTCTTT.

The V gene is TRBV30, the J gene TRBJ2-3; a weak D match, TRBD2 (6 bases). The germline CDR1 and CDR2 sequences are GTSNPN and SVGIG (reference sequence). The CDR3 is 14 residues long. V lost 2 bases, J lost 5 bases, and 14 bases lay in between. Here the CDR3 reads CAWSTTRGLDTQYF. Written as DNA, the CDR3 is TGTGCCTGGAGTACGACTAGGGGACTAGATACGCAGTATTTT.

Here the CDR3 DNA reads TGCGCCAGCAGCTATCCCTTCCGGGACAGTAACACCGGGGAGCTGTTTTTT. Protein product: CASSYPFRDSNTGELFF. This chain connects TRBV5-1 to TRBJ2-2; 7 positions match TRBD1. The V gene end was trimmed by 3 bases and the J gene end by 2 bases; junction bases not matched to a gene: 10. The germline CDR1 and CDR2 sequences are SGHRS and YFSETQ. The CDR3 covers 17 residues.

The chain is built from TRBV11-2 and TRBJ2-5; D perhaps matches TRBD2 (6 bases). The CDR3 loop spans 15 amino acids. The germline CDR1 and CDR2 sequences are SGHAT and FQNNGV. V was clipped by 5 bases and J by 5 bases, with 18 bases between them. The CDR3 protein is CASSPWGRAGETQYF. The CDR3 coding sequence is TGTGCCAGCAGCCCTTGGGGCAGGGCGGGGGAGACCCAGTACTTC.

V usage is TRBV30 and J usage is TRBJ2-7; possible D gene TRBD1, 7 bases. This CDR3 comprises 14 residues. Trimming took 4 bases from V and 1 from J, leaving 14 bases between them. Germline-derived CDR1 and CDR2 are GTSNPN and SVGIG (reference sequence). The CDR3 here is CAWKMRGQSYEQYF. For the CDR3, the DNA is TGTGCCTGGAAAATGCGGGGACAGTCCTACGAGCAGTACTTC.

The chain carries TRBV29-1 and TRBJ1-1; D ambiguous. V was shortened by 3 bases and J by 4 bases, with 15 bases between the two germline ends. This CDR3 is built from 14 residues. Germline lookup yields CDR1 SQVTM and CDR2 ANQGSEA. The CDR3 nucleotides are TGCAGCGTTGATACACGGGGATCGGGCACTGAAGCTTTCTTT. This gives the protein CSVDTRGSGTEAFF.

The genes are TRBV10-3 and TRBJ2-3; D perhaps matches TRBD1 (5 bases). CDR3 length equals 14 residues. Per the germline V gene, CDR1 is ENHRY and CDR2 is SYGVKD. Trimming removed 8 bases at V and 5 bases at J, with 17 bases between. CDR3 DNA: TGTGCCATCGCTTCAGGGCGATTTGAAGATACGCAGTATTTT. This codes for CAIASGRFEDTQYF.

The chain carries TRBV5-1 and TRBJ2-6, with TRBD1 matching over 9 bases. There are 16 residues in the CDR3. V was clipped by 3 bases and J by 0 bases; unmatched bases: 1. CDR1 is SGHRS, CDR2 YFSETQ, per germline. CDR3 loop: CASSSDRGSGANVLTF. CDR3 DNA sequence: TGCGCCAGCAGCTCGGACAGGGGCTCTGGGGCCAACGTCCTGACTTTC.

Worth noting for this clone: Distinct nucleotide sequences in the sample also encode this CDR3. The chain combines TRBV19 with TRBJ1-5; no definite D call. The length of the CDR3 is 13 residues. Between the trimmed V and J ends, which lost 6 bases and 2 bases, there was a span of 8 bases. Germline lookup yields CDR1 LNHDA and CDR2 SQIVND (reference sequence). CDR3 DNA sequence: TGTGCCAGTAGCAAACAAGGCAATCAGCCCCAGCATTTT. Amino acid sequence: CASSKQGNQPQHF. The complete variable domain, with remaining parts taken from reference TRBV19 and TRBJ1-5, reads DGGITQSPKYLFRKEGQNVTLSCEQNLNHDAMYWYRQDPGQGLRLIYYSQIVNDFQKGDIAEGYSVSREKKESFPLTVTSAQKNPTAFYLCASSKQGNQPQHFGDGTRLSIL.

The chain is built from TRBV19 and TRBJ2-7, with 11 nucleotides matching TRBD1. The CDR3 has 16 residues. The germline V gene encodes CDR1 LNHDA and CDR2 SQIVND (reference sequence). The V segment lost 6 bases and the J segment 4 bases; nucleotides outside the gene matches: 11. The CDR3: CASSYTGTGGFYEQYF. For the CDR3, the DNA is TGTGCCAGTAGCTACACCGGGACAGGGGGTTTTTACGAGCAGTACTTC.

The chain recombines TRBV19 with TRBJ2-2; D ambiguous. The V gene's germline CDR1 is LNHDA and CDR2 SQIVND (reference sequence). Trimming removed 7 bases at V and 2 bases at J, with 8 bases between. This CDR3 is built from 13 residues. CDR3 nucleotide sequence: TGTGCCAGTAATACAGTTAACACCGGGGAGCTGTTTTTT. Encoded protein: CASNTVNTGELFF.

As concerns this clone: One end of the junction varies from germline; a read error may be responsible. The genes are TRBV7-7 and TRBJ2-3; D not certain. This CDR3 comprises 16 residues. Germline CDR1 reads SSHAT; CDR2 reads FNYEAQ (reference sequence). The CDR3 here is CASSLVEAPSTDTQYF. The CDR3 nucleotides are TGTGCTAGCAGCTTAGTTGAGGCCCCTAGCACAGATACGCAGTATTTT.

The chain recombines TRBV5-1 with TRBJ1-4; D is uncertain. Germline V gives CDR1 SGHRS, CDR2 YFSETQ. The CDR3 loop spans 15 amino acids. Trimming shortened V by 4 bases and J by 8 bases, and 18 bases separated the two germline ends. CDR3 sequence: CASSDQLHSGEKLFF. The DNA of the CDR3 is TGCGCCAGCAGCGATCAGCTCCATTCGGGGGAAAAACTGTTTTTT.

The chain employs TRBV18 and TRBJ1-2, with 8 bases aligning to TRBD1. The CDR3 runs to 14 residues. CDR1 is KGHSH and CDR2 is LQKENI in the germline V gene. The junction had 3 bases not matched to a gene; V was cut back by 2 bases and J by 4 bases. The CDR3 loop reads CASSPGTGAYGYTF. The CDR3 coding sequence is TGTGCCAGCTCACCAGGGACAGGTGCCTATGGCTACACCTTC.